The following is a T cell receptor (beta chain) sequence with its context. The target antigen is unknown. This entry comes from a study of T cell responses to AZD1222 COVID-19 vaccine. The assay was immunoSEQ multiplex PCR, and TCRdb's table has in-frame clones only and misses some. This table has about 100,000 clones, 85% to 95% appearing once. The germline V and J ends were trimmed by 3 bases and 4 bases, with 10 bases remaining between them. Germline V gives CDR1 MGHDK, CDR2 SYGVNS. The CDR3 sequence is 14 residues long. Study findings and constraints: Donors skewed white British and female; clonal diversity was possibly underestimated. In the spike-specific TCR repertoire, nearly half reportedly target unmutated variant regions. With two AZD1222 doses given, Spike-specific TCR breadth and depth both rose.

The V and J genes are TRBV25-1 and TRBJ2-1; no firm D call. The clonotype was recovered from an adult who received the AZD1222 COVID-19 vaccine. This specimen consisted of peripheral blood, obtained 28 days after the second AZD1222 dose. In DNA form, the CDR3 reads TGTGCCAGCAGTGACAGGAATAGATACAATGAGCAGTTCTTC. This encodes CASSDRNRYNEQFF. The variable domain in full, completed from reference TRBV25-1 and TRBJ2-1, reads EADIYQTPRYLVIGTGKKITLECSQTMGHDKMYWYQQDPGMELHLIHYSYGVNSTEKGDLSSESTVSRIRTEHFPLTLESARPSHTSQYLCASSDRNRYNEQFFGPGTRLTVL.